This TCR beta chain originates from a study of identical twins. Findings of the study overall: It was possible that invariant MAIT and iNKT cells partly confounded the zero-insertion analyses. Compared with models, monozygotic twins showed more out-of-frame TCR alpha sharing. Whereas memory repertoires showed no such difference, abundant cord blood beta clonotypes carried fewer insertions.

CDR1 is SGHAT and CDR2 is FQNNGV in the germline V gene. V was pared by 7 bases and J by 8 bases, with 19 bases of the junction left unmatched. The CDR3 contains 17 residues. Through template switching, a universal primer site was introduced, and the cDNA contained unique molecular identifiers. A single record per CDR3 protein comes from TCRdb applying MiXCR to the 5' RACE reads. This table has 690,000 or so distinct CDR3 sequences, 8.6% appearing once. Note on this clonotype: What it binds is unknown.

The same data also went into a second study, on yellow fever vaccine responses in identical twins.

V and J are TRBV11-2 and TRBJ2-1; 8 bases agree with TRBD2. Sequenced sample: PBMCs. This sequence was found in a woman aged 18-29 years in good health. The CDR3 coding sequence is TGTGCCAGCAACAAAAAACCGGGACTAGAGGAGTCGGATGAGCAGTTCTTC. Its translation: CASNKKPGLEESDEQFF.